Presented here are 3 T cell receptor beta chains from one specimen sequenced in a study of control samples from healthy donors and cancer patients. Measured with immunoSEQ multiplex PCR; TCRdb has only the in-frame clones, and not every one. The sample carries about 170,000 clones, 91% recorded once. The sequenced sample consisted of blood. These receptors all stem from a woman aged 30 to 39 in good health.

The chain is built from TRBV2 and TRBJ1-1; weak D call: TRBD1 (5 bases). V was shortened by 5 bases and J by 5 bases, with 12 bases between the two germline ends. The CDR3 runs to 13 residues. Per the germline V gene, CDR1 is SNHLY and CDR2 is FYNNEI. The CDR3 sequence: CASSFWGDTEAFF. The CDR3 DNA reads TGTGCCAGCAGTTTTTGGGGGGATACTGAAGCTTTCTTT.

This clone occurred once. The chain has TRBV10-3 and TRBJ2-1; 8 bases fit TRBD2. Germline CDR1 and CDR2: ENHRY and SYGVKD. The CDR3 sequence is 14 residues long. The J segment lost 7 bases and the V segment lost 4 bases, leaving 6 bases of the junction unmatched. The CDR3 DNA is TGTGCCATCAGTGCGGGAGGGCCGGGTAATGAGCAGTTCTTC. Protein: CAISAGGPGNEQFF.

The gene calls are TRBV9 and TRBJ2-3, with unresolved D. Germline values: CDR1 SGDLS, CDR2 YYNGEE. V shed 0 bases and J shed 3 bases, with 8 bases lying between them. The CDR3 has 14 residues. The CDR3 sequence: CASSVEVATDTQYF. CDR3 DNA sequence: TGTGCCAGCAGCGTAGAGGTAGCTACAGATACGCAGTATTTT.